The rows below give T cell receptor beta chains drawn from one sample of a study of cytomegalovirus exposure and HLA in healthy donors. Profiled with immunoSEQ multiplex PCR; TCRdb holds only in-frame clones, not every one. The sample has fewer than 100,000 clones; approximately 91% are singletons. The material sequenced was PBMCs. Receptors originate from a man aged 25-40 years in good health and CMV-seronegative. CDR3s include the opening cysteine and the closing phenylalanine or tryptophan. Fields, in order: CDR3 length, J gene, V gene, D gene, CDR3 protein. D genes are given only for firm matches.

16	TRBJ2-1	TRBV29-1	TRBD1	CSVLGPGTGRHNEQFF
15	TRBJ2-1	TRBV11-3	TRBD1	CASSLDPGQTNEQFF
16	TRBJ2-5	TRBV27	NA	CASSPQGGVFGETQYF
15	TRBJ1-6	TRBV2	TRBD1	CASSEDRGLGSPLHF
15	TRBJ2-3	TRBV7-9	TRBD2	CASSLTSGSTDTQYF
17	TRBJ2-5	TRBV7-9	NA	CASSLAFAGGRAETQYF
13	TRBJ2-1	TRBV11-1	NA	CASSFSGVYEQFF
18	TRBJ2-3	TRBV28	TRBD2	CASSAGLAGGPMADTQYF
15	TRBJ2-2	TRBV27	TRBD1	CASGPGTGNTGELFF
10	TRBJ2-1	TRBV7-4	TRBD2	CARGTSEGFF
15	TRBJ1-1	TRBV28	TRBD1	CASSLTGQGRTEAFF
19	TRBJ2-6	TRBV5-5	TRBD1	CASSPTRGQRPSGANVLTF
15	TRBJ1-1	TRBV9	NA	CASSVSMRKDTEAFF
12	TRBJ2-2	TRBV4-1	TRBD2	CAGGGNTGELFF
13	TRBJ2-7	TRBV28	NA	CAGGFGPAREQYF
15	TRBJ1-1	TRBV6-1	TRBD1	CASSQRGQGFDEAFF
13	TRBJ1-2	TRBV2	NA	CASSGGRVYGYTF
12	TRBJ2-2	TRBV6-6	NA	CASNTNSGELFF
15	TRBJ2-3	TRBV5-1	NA	CASSLRDSFTDTQYF
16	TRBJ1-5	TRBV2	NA	CASSGGLGGSNQPQHF
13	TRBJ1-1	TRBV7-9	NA	CASSFNRDTEAFF
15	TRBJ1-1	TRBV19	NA	CATSWGQGFATEAFF
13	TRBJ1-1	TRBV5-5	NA	CASSLGGTYEAFF
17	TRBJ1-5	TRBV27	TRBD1	CASSLRRDRGNNQPQHF
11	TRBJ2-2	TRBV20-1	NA	CSYEYYGELFF
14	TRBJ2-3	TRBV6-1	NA	CASTGGRATDTQYF
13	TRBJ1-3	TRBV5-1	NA	CASSTEGSNTIYF
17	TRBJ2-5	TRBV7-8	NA	CASSPAGDSRTVETQYF
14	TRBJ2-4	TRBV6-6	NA	CASSGGAGQNIQYF
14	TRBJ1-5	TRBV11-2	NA	CASSRGGANQPQHF
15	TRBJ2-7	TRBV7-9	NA	CASTGSLRGSYEQYF
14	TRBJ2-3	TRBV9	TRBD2	CASSFLAGTDTQYF
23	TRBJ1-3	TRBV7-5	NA	CARSLSVLATQTGPDFSGNTIYF
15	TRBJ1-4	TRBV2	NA	CAGGREDSVNEKLFF
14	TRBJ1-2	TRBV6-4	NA	CASSNNAESYGYTF
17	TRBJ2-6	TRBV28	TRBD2	CASSYGAGAAGANVLTF